Listed here are 16 T cell receptor beta chains from one sample, sequenced in a study of long-term antiretroviral therapy in people with HIV. It was version v3.0 of the immunoSEQ assay that was run at survey level. The protocol was immunoSEQ multiplex PCR, while the TCRdb copy is restricted to in-frame clones and leaves out a portion. The sample includes about 29,000 clones, about 96% of them seen just once. The material sequenced was unsorted PBMCs, taken 5.3 years after starting antiretroviral therapy. The receptors were sampled from a young man with HIV.

The chain recombines TRBV5-6 with TRBJ2-5, with 10 bases aligning to TRBD2. There are 16 residues in the CDR3. CDR1 is SGHDT and CDR2 is YYEEEE in the germline V gene. Losses at the gene ends were 0 bases for V and 7 bases for J; bases not matched to a gene: 9. This chain's CDR3 is CASSLGRTSGFRTQYF. The CDR3 DNA sequence: TGTGCCAGCAGCTTGGGTCGGACTAGCGGATTCAGGACCCAGTACTTC.

The rearrangement uses TRBV9 and TRBJ2-7; 7 bases map to TRBD2. Germline CDR1 is SGDLS and CDR2 is YYNGEE. J gave up 2 bases and V 2 bases, and 1 base lay outside the gene matches. The CDR3 is 13 amino acids. This chain's CDR3 is CASSVGLTYEQYF. The CDR3 coding sequence is TGTGCCAGCAGCGTGGGACTAACCTACGAGCAGTACTTC.

The genes are TRBV9 and TRBJ2-3, with D hard to call. Germline assignment: CDR1 SGDLS and CDR2 YYNGEE. Trimming removed 3 bases at V and 0 bases at J, with 8 bases between. CDR3 size: 14 residues. Here the CDR3 DNA reads TGTGCCAGCAGCGGAACGAGTAGCACAGATACGCAGTATTTT. It encodes CASSGTSSTDTQYF. The whole variable domain, filled in from reference TRBV9 and TRBJ2-3, reads DSGVTQTPKHLITATGQRVTLRCSPRSGDLSVYWYQQSLDQGLQFLIQYYNGEERAKGNILERFSAQQFPDLHSELNLSSLELGDSALYFCASSGTSSTDTQYFGPGTRLTVL.

This clone was recorded only once. This chain joins TRBV5-1 and TRBJ1-2; D not certain. The CDR3 covers 12 residues. Germline V gene sequence: CDR1 SGHRS, CDR2 YFSETQ. V was shortened by 0 bases and J by 5 bases, with 5 bases between the two germline ends. The CDR3 sequence is CASSLGGYGYTF. The CDR3 nucleotides are TGCGCCAGCAGCTTGGGAGGTTATGGCTACACCTTC.

This chain uses TRBV20-1 with TRBJ2-1; D unresolved. V lost 3 bases to trimming and J lost 7 bases, with 7 bases between them. CDR1 is DFQATT and CDR2 is SNEGSKA in the germline V gene (reference sequence). The CDR3 is 11 residues long. In DNA form, the CDR3 reads TGCAGTGCTAGTGTTTGGAATGAGCAGTTCTTC. Protein: CSASVWNEQFF.

CDR3 protein: CASSQGAGRNQPQHF. CDR3 nucleotide sequence: TGTGCCAGCAGCCAGGGGGCAGGCCGCAATCAGCCCCAGCATTTT. The V call is TRBV2, the J call TRBJ1-5; 8 bases are shared with TRBD1. Trimming cost V 6 bases and J 2 bases; bases outside gene matches: 6. Germline values: CDR1 SNHLY, CDR2 FYNNEI. CDR3 size: 15 residues. Drawing the rest from reference TRBV2 and TRBJ1-5, the complete variable domain is EPEVTQTPSHQVTQMGQEVILRCVPISNHLYFYWYRQILGQKVEFLVSFYNNEISEKSEIFDDQFSVERPDGSNFTLKIRSTKLEDSAMYFCASSQGAGRNQPQHFGDGTRLSIL.

CDR3 region: CASSLAPGFGGQPQHF. The DNA of the CDR3 is TGTGCCAGCAGCTTAGCGCCCGGGTTCGGGGGGCAGCCCCAGCATTTT. This rearrangement joins TRBV7-8 to TRBJ1-5; possibly TRBD1 for D (5 bases). V lost 0 bases to trimming and J lost 7 bases, with 16 bases between them. Per germline, CDR1 SGHVS and CDR2 FQNEAQ. The CDR3 has 16 amino acids.

A remark on this clone: One junction end disagrees with the germline gene, perhaps due to a read error. The V and J genes are TRBV7-7 and TRBJ2-1; 12 bases agree with TRBD2. The CDR3 is 15 amino acids. Per the germline V gene, CDR1 is SSHAT and CDR2 is FNYEAQ (reference sequence). The CDR3 reads CASSLAPSGREEQFF. DNA of the CDR3: TGTGCTAGCAGCTTAGCGCCTAGCGGGAGGGAAGAGCAGTTCTTC.

The chain links TRBV19 to TRBJ1-5, with D perhaps TRBD1 (6 bases). This CDR3 contains 14 residues. Trimming cost V 7 bases and J 6 bases, with 16 bases left between them. Germline lookup yields CDR1 LNHDA and CDR2 SQIVND (reference sequence). CDR3 DNA: TGTGCCAGTAATGTCGGCGGGGGGCCTCAGCCCCAGCATTTT. This sequence encodes CASNVGGGPQPQHF. Variable domain in full (rest from reference TRBV19 and TRBJ1-5): DGGITQSPKYLFRKEGQNVTLSCEQNLNHDAMYWYRQDPGQGLRLIYYSQIVNDFQKGDIAEGYSVSREKKESFPLTVTSAQKNPTAFYLCASNVGGGPQPQHFGDGTRLSIL.

The gene calls are TRBV7-2 and TRBJ1-5, with TRBD1 matching 8 bases. There are 14 residues in the CDR3. Germline V lookup: CDR1 SGHTA, CDR2 FQGNSA. Trimming removed 5 bases from V and 9 bases from J; junction bases left unmatched: 9. Here the CDR3 DNA reads TGTGCCAGCAGCCCGGACAGGGAGGACGGGCCCCAGCATTTT. Residues: CASSPDREDGPQHF.

The chain employs TRBV4-1 and TRBJ2-3; the D gene is possibly TRBD1 (5 bases). CDR1 MGHRA and CDR2 YSYEKL come from the germline V gene. Trimming took 0 bases from V and 6 from J, leaving 19 bases between them. There are 17 residues in the CDR3. The CDR3 sequence: CASSQEFSRALSDTQYF. CDR3 coding DNA: TGCGCCAGCAGCCAAGAATTCTCCAGGGCTCTTTCGGATACGCAGTATTTT.

The chain uses TRBV5-1 and TRBJ2-7; TRBD2 aligns across 9 bases. Germline CDR1 reads SGHRS; CDR2 reads YFSETQ. Trimming removed 4 bases from V and 4 bases from J; junction bases left unmatched: 9. The CDR3 runs to 15 residues. This CDR3 reads CASSPYLAGEYEQYF. CDR3 in DNA: TGCGCCAGCAGCCCCTACTTAGCGGGGGAGTACGAGCAGTACTTC.

This chain joins TRBV5-6 and TRBJ2-5; D call uncertain. Per germline, CDR1 SGHDT and CDR2 YYEEEE. CDR3 length equals 11 residues. V shed 3 bases and J shed 2 bases, with 2 bases lying between them. CDR3 amino acids: CASSSQETQYF. The CDR3 DNA sequence: TGTGCCAGCAGCTCTCAAGAGACCCAGTACTTC. Complete variable domain (other parts from reference TRBV5-6 and TRBJ2-5): DAGVTQSPTHLIKTRGQQVTLRCSPKSGHDTVSWYQQALGQGPQFIFQYYEEEERQRGNFPDRFSGHQFPNYSSELNVNALLLGDSALYLCASSSQETQYFGPGTRLLVL.

This CDR3 is CASSLGSSRNNEQFF. The CDR3 nucleotides read TGTGCCAGCAGCCTCGGGTCTAGCCGTAACAATGAGCAGTTCTTC. The chain couples TRBV7-3 to TRBJ2-1; TRBD2 might be the D (5 bases). Per germline, CDR1 SGHTA and CDR2 FQGTGA. V lost 5 bases and J lost 5, with 16 bases in between. There are 15 residues in the CDR3.

The chain links TRBV11-3 to TRBJ2-7; TRBD2 aligns across 9 bases. Trimming at V came to 5 bases and at J to 6 bases, leaving 8 bases not matched to a gene. CDR1 is SGHNT, CDR2 YENEEA, per germline. CDR3 length equals 14 residues. The CDR3: CASSGGTSRSEQYF. The DNA of the CDR3 is TGTGCCAGCAGCGGCGGGACTAGCAGATCCGAGCAGTACTTC.

On this clone itself: Other DNA sequences from this sample encode an identical CDR3 as well. This chain joins TRBV6-4 and TRBJ2-6; no clear D. The CDR3 has 15 residues. Germline CDR1 and CDR2: MRHNA and SNTAGT. Between the trimmed V and J ends, which lost 0 bases and 1 base, there was a span of 4 bases. The CDR3 DNA is TGTGCCAGCAGTGACTCGTCATCTGGGGCCAACGTCCTGACTTTC. Translated, it gives CASSDSSSGANVLTF.